This T cell receptor (beta chain) was observed in a study of cytomegalovirus exposure and HLA in healthy donors. About this clone itself: The antigen is not known.

Unrecorded immune exposures were likely, despite nominal health at sampling. Primers included in the PCR were 60 Vbeta and 13 Jbeta primers. This table comes from immunoSEQ multiplex PCR, and its TCRdb copy is limited to in-frame clones, with some not included. This sample yields roughly 87,000 clones, of which more than 75% are seen a single time; about 15% belongs to the top ten. The ends lost 6 bases at V and 0 bases at J; junction bases unmatched: 9. Germline V CDR1 and CDR2: KGHSH, LQKENI. The CDR3 covers 16 residues. Study-wide results and limits: Presence/absence analyses took donor sequencing depth as roughly uniform. Several of the most significant clusters were apparently associated with common viral pathogens in a later analysis. There were a few CMV-associated chains whose specificity for CMV antigens was confirmed in vitro.

The sequenced material came from PBMCs. The sequence was collected from a woman in her forties in good health and CMV-seropositive. J is TRBJ2-3 and V is TRBV18; 7 bases match TRBD2. The CDR3 reads CASSPTGGPSTDTQYF. In DNA, the CDR3 is TGTGCCAGCTCTCCAACGGGGGGACCTAGCACAGATACGCAGTATTTT.